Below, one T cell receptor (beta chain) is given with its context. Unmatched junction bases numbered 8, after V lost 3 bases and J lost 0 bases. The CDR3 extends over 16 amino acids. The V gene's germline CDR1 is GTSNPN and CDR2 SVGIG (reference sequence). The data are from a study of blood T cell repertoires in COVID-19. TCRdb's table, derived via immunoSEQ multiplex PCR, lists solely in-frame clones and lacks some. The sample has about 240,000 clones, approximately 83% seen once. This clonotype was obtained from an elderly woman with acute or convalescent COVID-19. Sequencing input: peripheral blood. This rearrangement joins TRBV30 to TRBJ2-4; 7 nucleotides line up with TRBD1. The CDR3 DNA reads TGTGCCTGGAGCCGGGACAGTAATCTAGCCAAAAACATTCAGTACTTC. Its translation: CAWSRDSNLAKNIQYF.